These T cell receptor beta chains were read from a single sample in a study of CD8+CD57+ T cells in acquired aplastic anemia. From the reads, TCRdb called clonotypes with MiXCR, one entry per CDR3 protein. The table lists roughly 280,000 distinct CDR3 sequences, roughly 59% of them singletons, with roughly 1.2% in the top ten. The sequenced material came from sorted CD4+, CD8+, or CD8+CD57+ T cells (not recorded which) from PBMCs. Receptors originate from a human donor with aplastic anemia. The CDR3 runs from the conserved cysteine through the conserved F or W. D genes are given only for firm matches. Not every row has a clone size; where given, it reads once, few, many or a size class.

size: few; V: TRBV10-3; J: TRBJ1-1; D: -; CDR3: CAISEDGNEAFF; DNA: TGTGCCATCAGTGAGGACGGGAATGAAGCTTTCTTT
size: -; V: TRBV15; J: TRBJ1-4; D: -; CDR3: CATSRDQGRDEKLFF; DNA: TGTGCCACCAGCAGAGATCAGGGGAGGGATGAAAAACTGTTTTTT
size: -; V: TRBV15; J: TRBJ1-3; D: TRBD1; CDR3: CATSAGGTGNTIYF; DNA: TGTGCCACCAGCGCAGGGGGTACTGGAAACACCATATATTTT
size: many; V: TRBV6-4; J: TRBJ1-5; D: -; CDR3: CASSGDLYQPQHF; DNA: TGTGCCAGCAGTGGGGACCTATATCAGCCCCAGCATTTT
size: few; V: TRBV14; J: TRBJ2-5; D: TRBD1; CDR3: CASSQHTGGSETQYF; DNA: TGTGCCAGCAGCCAACACACAGGGGGGAGTGAGACCCAGTACTTC
size: few; V: TRBV2; J: TRBJ2-2; D: -; CDR3: CASSGGRTGELFF; DNA: TGTGCCAGCAGTGGAGGGAGGACCGGGGAGCTGTTTTTT
size: once; V: TRBV12-3/TRBV12-4; J: TRBJ1-1; D: -; CDR3: CASSLFTGNAEAFF; DNA: TGTGCCAGCAGTCTTTTTACAGGGAATGCTGAAGCTTTCTTT
size: many; V: TRBV12-5; J: TRBJ1-1; D: -; CDR3: CASGRGLGTEAFF; DNA: TGTGCTAGTGGTCGGGGATTGGGCACTGAAGCTTTCTTT
size: -; V: TRBV19; J: TRBJ1-3; D: -; CDR3: CASKPGPWIGNTIYF; DNA: TGTGCCAGTAAACCGGGACCATGGATTGGAAACACCATATATTTT
size: -; V: TRBV25-1; J: TRBJ2-1; D: TRBD2; CDR3: CASSGRLAAYNEQFF; DNA: TGTGCCAGCAGTGGCAGACTAGCGGCATACAATGAGCAGTTCTTC
size: -; V: TRBV5-1; J: TRBJ2-1; D: TRBD1; CDR3: CASSWDRTYNEQFF; DNA: TGCGCCAGCAGCTGGGACAGGACTTACAATGAGCAGTTCTTC
size: few; V: TRBV20-1; J: TRBJ1-6; D: -; CDR3: CSAGQGNSPLHF; DNA: TGCAGTGCTGGTCAGGGGAATTCACCCCTCCACTTT
size: many; V: TRBV20-1; J: TRBJ2-5; D: -; CDR3: CSARRETQYF; DNA: TGCAGTGCTAGGCGGGAGACCCAGTACTTC
size: -; V: TRBV6-9; J: TRBJ1-5; D: TRBD1; CDR3: CATVRQGAEYQPQHF; DNA: TGTGCCACCGTTAGACAGGGGGCTGAGTATCAGCCCCAGCATTTT
size: -; V: TRBV7-9; J: TRBJ2-1; D: -; CDR3: CASSLGHGVMEQFF; DNA: TGCGCCAGCAGCTTGGGGCACGGGGTCATGGAGCAGTTCTTC
size: -; V: TRBV24-1; J: TRBJ1-1; D: TRBD1; CDR3: CATSEGQGTYTEAFF; DNA: TGTGCCACCAGTGAGGGACAGGGAACTTACACTGAAGCTTTCTTT
size: few; V: TRBV7-6; J: TRBJ2-5; D: TRBD2; CDR3: CASSSHSGGAGETQYF; DNA: TGTGCCAGCAGCTCCCATAGCGGGGGGGCCGGAGAGACCCAGTACTTC
size: many; V: TRBV5-1; J: TRBJ1-4; D: TRBD1; CDR3: CASSLGTGQTEKLFF; DNA: TGCGCCAGCAGCCTCGGGACAGGCCAAACGGAAAAACTGTTTTTT
size: many; V: TRBV10-1; J: TRBJ2-3; D: TRBD2; CDR3: CASPSGTSGRHAPDTQYF; DNA: TGCGCCAGCCCTTCCGGGACTAGCGGGAGGCATGCTCCGGATACGCAGTATTTT
size: -; V: TRBV5-1; J: TRBJ2-7; D: TRBD1; CDR3: CASSTQTGIEQYF; DNA: TGCGCCAGCAGCACCCAGACAGGGATCGAGCAGTACTTC
size: many; V: TRBV9; J: TRBJ2-1; D: TRBD2; CDR3: CASSVGAGGPYNEQFF; DNA: TGTGCCAGCAGCGTAGGGGCGGGAGGACCCTACAATGAGCAGTTCTTC
size: many; V: TRBV5-5; J: TRBJ2-5; D: -; CDR3: CASSTTFAGQETQYF; DNA: TGTGCCAGCAGCACGACGTTTGCGGGTCAAGAGACCCAGTACTTC
size: -; V: TRBV7-9; J: TRBJ1-1; D: -; CDR3: CASSSYREMAEAFF; DNA: TGTGCCAGCAGCTCATACAGGGAGATGGCTGAAGCTTTCTTT
size: many; V: TRBV10-3; J: TRBJ2-3; D: TRBD1; CDR3: CAISEGQDTDTQYF; DNA: TGTGCCATCAGTGAGGGACAGGACACAGATACGCAGTATTTT
size: many; V: TRBV20-1; J: TRBJ2-2; D: -; CDR3: CSARYGGPGELFF; DNA: TGCAGTGCTAGATATGGGGGACCCGGGGAGCTGTTTTTT
size: many; V: TRBV7-6; J: TRBJ1-2; D: TRBD1; CDR3: CASSPIPGGGQGDGYTF; DNA: TGTGCCAGCAGCCCCATCCCCGGCGGAGGACAGGGGGATGGCTACACCTTC
size: few; V: TRBV10-3; J: TRBJ2-3; D: -; CDR3: CAISEKMTDTQYF; DNA: TGTGCCATCAGTGAAAAGATGACAGATACGCAGTATTTT
size: few; V: TRBV7-9; J: TRBJ2-5; D: TRBD2; CDR3: CASSLGLAGGRETQYF; DNA: TGTGCCAGCAGCTTGGGACTAGCGGGGGGGCGGGAGACCCAGTACTTC
size: -; V: TRBV20-1; J: TRBJ1-1; D: TRBD1; CDR3: CSAREGTGGRRSLRAFF; DNA: TGCAGTGCTAGAGAAGGGACAGGGGGTAGAAGGTCTCTGAGAGCTTTCTTT
size: many; V: TRBV4-2; J: TRBJ2-5; D: -; CDR3: CASSQGHSYQETQYF; DNA: TGTGCCAGCAGCCAAGGACACTCGTACCAAGAGACCCAGTACTTC
size: -; V: TRBV7-2; J: TRBJ2-2; D: -; CDR3: CASSSRDVGLGLFF; DNA: TGTGCCAGCAGCAGCCGGGACGTAGGGCTTGGGCTGTTTTTT
size: -; V: TRBV7-8; J: TRBJ2-7; D: -; CDR3: CASSSTWDEQYF; DNA: TGTGCCAGCAGCTCTACCTGGGACGAGCAGTACTTC
size: -; V: TRBV19; J: TRBJ1-5; D: -; CDR3: CASSLIRVSFISNQPQHF; DNA: TGTGCCAGTAGTCTAATTAGGGTATCATTTATTAGCAATCAGCCCCAGCATTTT
size: -; V: TRBV25-1; J: TRBJ1-1; D: -; CDR3: CASSESNRLGTEAFF; DNA: TGTGCCAGCAGTGAATCCAACAGATTGGGCACTGAAGCTTTCTTT
size: -; V: TRBV7-2; J: TRBJ2-7; D: -; CDR3: CASSLTGTTNEQYF; DNA: TGCGCCAGCAGCTTAACCGGGACAACCAACGAGCAGTACTTC
size: -; V: TRBV15; J: TRBJ2-2; D: -; CDR3: CATRGSGIGVTGELFF; DNA: TGTGCCACCCGAGGATCGGGAATCGGGGTCACCGGGGAGCTGTTTTTT
size: few; V: TRBV5-1; J: TRBJ1-2; D: -; CDR3: CASSSDPYGYTF; DNA: TGCGCCAGCAGCTCTGACCCGTATGGCTACACCTTC
size: many; V: TRBV12-3/TRBV12-4; J: TRBJ2-7; D: TRBD2; CDR3: CASTREREGYEQYF; DNA: TGTGCCAGCACCCGCGAGCGGGAGGGCTACGAGCAGTACTTC
size: many; V: TRBV15; J: TRBJ2-3; D: TRBD2; CDR3: CATSALAGAITDTQYF; DNA: TGTGCCACCAGCGCACTAGCGGGGGCCATCACAGATACGCAGTATTTT
size: -; V: TRBV29-1; J: TRBJ2-7; D: -; CDR3: CSVDGDNYEQYF; DNA: TGCAGCGTAGACGGAGATAACTACGAGCAGTACTTC
size: -; V: TRBV6-1; J: TRBJ2-3; D: TRBD1; CDR3: CASRNIRTGWWTDTRYF; DNA: TGTGCCAGCAGAAATATCCGGACAGGGTGGTGGACAGATACGCGGTATTTT
size: -; V: TRBV2; J: TRBJ2-2; D: -; CDR3: CASSEIAENTGELFF; DNA: TGTGCCAGCAGTGAAATAGCGGAGAACACCGGGGAGCTGTTTTTT
size: -; V: TRBV28; J: TRBJ2-3; D: -; CDR3: CASSFFGTDTQYF; DNA: TGTGCCAGCAGTTTTTTCGGCACAGATACGCAGTATTTT
size: -; V: TRBV5-1; J: TRBJ2-2; D: TRBD1; CDR3: CASSPRQGRDTGELFF; DNA: TGCGCCAGCAGCCCCCGACAGGGTAGGGACACCGGGGAGCTGTTTTTT
size: many; V: TRBV5-6; J: TRBJ2-7; D: TRBD2; CDR3: CASSFRTSGRYEQYF; DNA: TGTGCCAGCAGCTTTCGGACTAGCGGACGTTACGAGCAGTACTTC
size: -; V: TRBV2; J: TRBJ2-6; D: -; CDR3: CASSPNRPVISGANVLTF; DNA: TGTGCCAGCAGTCCTAACAGGCCAGTCATCTCTGGGGCCAACGTCCTGACTTTC